This T cell receptor (beta chain) appears in the sequencing data of a study of shared clonotypes between healthy human individuals. Findings and caveats of the study: Rarefaction analysis demonstrated incomplete sorted-subset sequencing notwithstanding large depth. It was expected that sequencing depth would affect clonotype sharing among donors.

This clone appeared a single time. The antigen remains unidentified. Other DNA sequences from this sample encode an identical CDR3 as well. Only CD45RO-negative cells positively selected for CCR7 counted as naive CD8 cells, so terminally differentiated effector memory CD45RA+ cells were excluded. At the deep level, the assay was run. Per the original methods: ImmunoSEQ output lacked quality scores and full-length reads, limiting matched filtering. Sequencing used immunoSEQ multiplex PCR; TCRdb keeps in-frame clones, though not all of them. V, J and clone size reflect that table, while D and trimming were determined from the DNA. The sample holds just over 2,000,000 clones, less than 95% seen once. Germline-derived CDR1 and CDR2 are MNHNS and SASEGT. The CDR3 runs to 13 residues. J lost 5 bases, V lost 3 bases, and 2 bases had no gene match.

The receptor was derived from a young man in good health. The specimen was naive CD8+ T cells sorted from blood. The chain has TRBV6-1 and TRBJ2-7, with 9 positions matching TRBD1. The CDR3 coding sequence is TGTGCCAGCAGTGAGGGGACAGGGAACGAGCAGTACTTC. Translating it yields CASSEGTGNEQYF.